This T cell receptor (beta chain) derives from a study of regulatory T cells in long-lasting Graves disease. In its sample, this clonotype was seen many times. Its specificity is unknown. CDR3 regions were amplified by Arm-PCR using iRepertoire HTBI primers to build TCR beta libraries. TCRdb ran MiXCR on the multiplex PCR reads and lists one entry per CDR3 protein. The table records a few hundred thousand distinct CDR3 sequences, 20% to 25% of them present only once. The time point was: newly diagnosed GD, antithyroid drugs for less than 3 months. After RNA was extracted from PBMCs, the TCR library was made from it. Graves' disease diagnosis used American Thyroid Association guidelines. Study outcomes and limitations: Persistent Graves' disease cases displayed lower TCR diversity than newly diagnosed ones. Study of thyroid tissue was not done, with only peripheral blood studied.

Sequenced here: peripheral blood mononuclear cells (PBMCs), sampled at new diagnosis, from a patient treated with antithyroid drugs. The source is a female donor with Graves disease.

For the CDR3, the DNA is TGTGCCTGGGCCGGGACAGCGGGCTACGAGCAGTACTTC. Encoded protein: CAWAGTAGYEQYF. The rearrangement joins TRBV30 to TRBJ2-7, with D perhaps TRBD1 (7 bases). Trimming shortened V by 5 bases and J by 3 bases, and 14 bases separated the two germline ends. The CDR3 totals 13 residues. The germline V gene encodes CDR1 GTSNPN and CDR2 SVGIG (reference sequence).